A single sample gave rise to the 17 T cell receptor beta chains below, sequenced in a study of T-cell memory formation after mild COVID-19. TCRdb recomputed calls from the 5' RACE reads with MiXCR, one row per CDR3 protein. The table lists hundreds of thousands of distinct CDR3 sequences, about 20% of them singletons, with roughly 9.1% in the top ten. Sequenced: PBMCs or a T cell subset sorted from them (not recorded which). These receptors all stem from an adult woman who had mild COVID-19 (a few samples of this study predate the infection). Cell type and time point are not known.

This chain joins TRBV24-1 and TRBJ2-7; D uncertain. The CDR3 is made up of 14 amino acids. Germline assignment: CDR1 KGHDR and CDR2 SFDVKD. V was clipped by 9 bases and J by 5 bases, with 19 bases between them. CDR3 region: CATSRSGDQHEQYF. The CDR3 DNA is TGTGCCACCTCCCGGTCGGGTGATCAGCACGAGCAGTACTTC.

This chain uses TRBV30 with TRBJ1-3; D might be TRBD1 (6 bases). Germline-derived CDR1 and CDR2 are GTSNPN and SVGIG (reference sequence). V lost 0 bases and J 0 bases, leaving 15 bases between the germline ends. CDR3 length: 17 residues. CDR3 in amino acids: CAWSVLGGYVSGNTIYF. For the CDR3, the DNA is TGTGCCTGGAGTGTATTGGGGGGCTACGTCTCTGGAAACACCATATATTTT.

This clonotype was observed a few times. The CDR3 is CASSEEPYQPQHF. The CDR3 DNA reads TGTGCCAGCAGTGAGGAACCGTATCAGCCCCAGCATTTT. This rearrangement joins TRBV6-1 to TRBJ1-5; no reliable D call. This CDR3 spans 13 amino acids. Trimming removed 3 bases at V and 5 bases at J, with 8 bases between. CDR1 is MNHNS, CDR2 SASEGT, per germline.

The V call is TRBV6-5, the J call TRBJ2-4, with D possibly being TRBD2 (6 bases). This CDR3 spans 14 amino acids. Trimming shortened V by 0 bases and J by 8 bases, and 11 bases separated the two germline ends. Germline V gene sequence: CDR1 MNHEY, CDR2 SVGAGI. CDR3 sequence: CASSYSWGGDIQYF. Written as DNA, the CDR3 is TGTGCCAGCAGTTACTCTTGGGGCGGGGACATTCAGTACTTC.

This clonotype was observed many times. CDR3 region: CASSLGQGVSPLHF. In DNA form, the CDR3 reads TGCGCCAGCAGCCTGGGGCAGGGGGTCTCACCCCTCCACTTT. The chain recombines TRBV5-1 with TRBJ1-6; 7 nucleotides agree with TRBD1. The CDR3 has 14 amino acids. Per the germline V gene, CDR1 is SGHRS and CDR2 is YFSETQ. The V gene end was trimmed by 4 bases and the J gene end by 10 bases; junction bases not matched to a gene: 8.

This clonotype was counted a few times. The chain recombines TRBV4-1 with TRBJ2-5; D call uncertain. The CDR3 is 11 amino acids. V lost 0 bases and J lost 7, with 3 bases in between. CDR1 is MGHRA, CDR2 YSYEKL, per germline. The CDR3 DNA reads TGCGCCAGCAGCCAAGACGGGACCCAGTACTTC. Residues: CASSQDGTQYF.

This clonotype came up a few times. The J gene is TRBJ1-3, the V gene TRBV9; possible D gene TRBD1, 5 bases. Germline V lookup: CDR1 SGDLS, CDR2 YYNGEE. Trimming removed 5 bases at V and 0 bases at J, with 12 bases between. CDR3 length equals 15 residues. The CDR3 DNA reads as TGTGCCAGCAGGTCAGGGCCCCTCTCTGGAAACACCATATATTTT. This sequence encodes CASRSGPLSGNTIYF.

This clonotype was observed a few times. DNA of the CDR3: TGTGCCAGCAGCCACCCGGGACAAGAAGAGACCCAGTACTTC. Residues: CASSHPGQEETQYF. The gene calls are TRBV4-2 and TRBJ2-5; D is perhaps TRBD1 (6 bases). V lost 3 bases, J lost 3 bases, and 11 bases lay in between. Per germline, CDR1 LGHNA and CDR2 YNFKEQ. This CDR3 spans 14 amino acids.

CDR3 coding DNA: TGCGCCAGCCGACGCACAGGGGAGTCCTATGGCTACACCTTC. Its translation: CASRRTGESYGYTF. The rearrangement joins TRBV5-1 to TRBJ1-2; 7 bases fit TRBD1. The V segment lost 7 bases and the J segment 4 bases; nucleotides outside the gene matches: 10. This CDR3 contains 14 residues. The germline gives CDR1 SGHRS, CDR2 YFSETQ.

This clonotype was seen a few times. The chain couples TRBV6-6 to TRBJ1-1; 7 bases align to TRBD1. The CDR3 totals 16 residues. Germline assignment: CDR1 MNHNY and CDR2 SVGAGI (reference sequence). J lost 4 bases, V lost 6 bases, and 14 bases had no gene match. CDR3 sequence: CASSYAKRGPGTEAFF. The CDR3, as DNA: TGTGCCAGCAGCTACGCGAAGAGGGGGCCCGGCACTGAAGCTTTCTTT.

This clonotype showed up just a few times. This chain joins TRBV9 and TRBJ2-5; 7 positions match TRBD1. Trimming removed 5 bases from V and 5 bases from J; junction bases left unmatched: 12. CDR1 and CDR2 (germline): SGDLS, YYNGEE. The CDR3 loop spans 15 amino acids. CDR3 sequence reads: CASRVSGQETETQYF. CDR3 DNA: TGTGCCAGCAGAGTATCTGGACAGGAGACGGAGACCCAGTACTTC.

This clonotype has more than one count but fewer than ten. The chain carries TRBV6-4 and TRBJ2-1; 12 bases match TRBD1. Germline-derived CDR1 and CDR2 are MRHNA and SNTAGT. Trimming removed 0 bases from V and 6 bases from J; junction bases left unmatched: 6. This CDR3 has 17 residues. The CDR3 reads CASSDSGTGGHRNEQFF. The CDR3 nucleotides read TGTGCCAGCAGTGACTCAGGGACAGGGGGCCATCGCAATGAGCAGTTCTTC.

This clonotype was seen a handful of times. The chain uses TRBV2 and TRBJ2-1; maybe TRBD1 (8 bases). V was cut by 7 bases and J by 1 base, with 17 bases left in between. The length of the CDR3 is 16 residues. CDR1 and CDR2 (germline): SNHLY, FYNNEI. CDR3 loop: CASTLGQGGSYNEQFF. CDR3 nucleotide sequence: TGTGCCAGCACCCTTGGACAGGGAGGGTCCTACAATGAGCAGTTCTTC.

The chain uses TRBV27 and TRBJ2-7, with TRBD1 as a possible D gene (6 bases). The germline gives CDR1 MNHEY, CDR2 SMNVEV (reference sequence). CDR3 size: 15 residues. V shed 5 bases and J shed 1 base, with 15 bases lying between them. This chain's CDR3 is CASSIRGRGSYEQYF. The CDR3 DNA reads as TGTGCCAGCAGTATCAGGGGAAGGGGATCCTACGAGCAGTACTTC.

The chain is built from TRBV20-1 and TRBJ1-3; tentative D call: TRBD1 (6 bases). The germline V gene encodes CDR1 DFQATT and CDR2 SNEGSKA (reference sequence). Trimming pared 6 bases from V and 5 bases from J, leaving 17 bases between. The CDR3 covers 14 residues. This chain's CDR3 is CSAEGQQLRNTIYF. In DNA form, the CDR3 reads TGCAGTGCAGAGGGACAACAACTGAGAAACACCATATATTTT.

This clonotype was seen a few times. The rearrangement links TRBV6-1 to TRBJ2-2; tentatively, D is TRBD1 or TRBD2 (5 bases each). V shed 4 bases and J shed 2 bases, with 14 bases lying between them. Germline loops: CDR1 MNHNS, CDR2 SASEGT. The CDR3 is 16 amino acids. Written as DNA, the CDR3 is TGTGCCAGCAGTGGGGGCCTTGGGGGTAACACCGGGGAGCTGTTTTTT. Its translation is CASSGGLGGNTGELFF.

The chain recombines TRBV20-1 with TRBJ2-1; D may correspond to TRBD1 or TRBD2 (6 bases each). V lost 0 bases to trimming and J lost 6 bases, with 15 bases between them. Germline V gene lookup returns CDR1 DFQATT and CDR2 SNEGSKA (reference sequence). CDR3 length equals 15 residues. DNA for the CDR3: TGCAGTGCTAGAGATACACTAGCAGGGGTCAATGAGCAGTTCTTC. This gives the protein CSARDTLAGVNEQFF.